This is a list of T cell receptor beta chains from one sample in a study of T cell responses to AZD1222 COVID-19 vaccine. TCRdb's copy holds only in-frame clones and misses some; the assay was immunoSEQ multiplex PCR. The sample contains 150,000 to 200,000 clones, around nine tenths of which appear only once. The sequencing used peripheral blood, collected 28 days after the second AZD1222 dose. These receptors were taken from an adult who received the AZD1222 COVID-19 vaccine. The CDR3 runs from the conserved cysteine through the conserved F or W. Fields, in order: CDR3 DNA, CDR3 protein, clone size, J gene, V gene, D gene. D genes are given only for firm matches. Size tells how often a clone was seen (once, few, many) or the class of an expanded clone, and some rows leave it out.

TGTGCCAGCAGCTTAAGAGAGATGAACACTGAAGCTTTCTTT CASSLREMNTEAFF - TRBJ1-1 TRBV11-2 -
TGTGCCAGCAGTATGCTGGGCGAAGAGACCCAGTACTTC CASSMLGEETQYF - TRBJ2-5 TRBV6-8 -
TGTGCCAGCTTTGGACTAGCTCAGAAAGATACGCAGTATTTT CASFGLAQKDTQYF - TRBJ2-3 TRBV5-6 TRBD2
TGTGCCAGCAGATACCTGCAGGACAGGGACTTCTATGGCTACACCTTC CASRYLQDRDFYGYTF - TRBJ1-2 TRBV28 TRBD1
TGTGCCAGCAGCTTGAACAGGGGAGGGGGCTATGGCTACACCTTC CASSLNRGGGYGYTF - TRBJ1-2 TRBV7-9 TRBD1
TGTGCCAGCAGCTCTTACCACGGCTCTGGAAACACCATATATTTT CASSSYHGSGNTIYF - TRBJ1-3 TRBV5-4 -
TGTGCCAGCTCTGGAAACACCATATATTTT CASSGNTIYF - TRBJ1-3 TRBV28 -
TGTGCCAGCAGTCCGCCCCCGGGACACTATAGCAATCAGCCCCAGCATTTT CASSPPPGHYSNQPQHF - TRBJ1-5 TRBV6-2/TRBV6-3 -
TGTGCCAGCAGCTTAGGTAATAAACAGGGTGAATTGACTGAAGCTTTCTTT CASSLGNKQGELTEAFF - TRBJ1-1 TRBV7-3 -
TGTGCCAGAAGCTTGTGGAAGCGGGAAAAGGAGGATTTCTTT CARSLWKREKEDFF once TRBJ1-1 TRBV5-3 -
TGTGCCTGGAGTGTCTGGGGAAACACCATATATTTT CAWSVWGNTIYF - TRBJ1-3 TRBV30 -
TGTGCCAGTAGTGTATCGGGACAGGGGACCTACGAGCAGTACTTC CASSVSGQGTYEQYF - TRBJ2-7 TRBV19 TRBD1
TGTGCCACTACACCAGGAGGGCAGGACTATGGCTACACCTTC CATTPGGQDYGYTF - TRBJ1-2 TRBV10-3 -
TGTGCCAGCAGCTTCGACGGACTTGGCTACGAGCAGTACTTC CASSFDGLGYEQYF - TRBJ2-7 TRBV5-5 -
TGTGCCAGCCGGTCTGGGGGGCCGGCTAGAGATACGCAGTATTTT CASRSGGPARDTQYF - TRBJ2-3 TRBV6-5 -
TGTGCCAGCAGCCAGGGACAGGGGGCCGCAAATGAAAAACTGTTTTTT CASSQGQGAANEKLFF - TRBJ1-4 TRBV5-5 TRBD1
TGTGCCAGCAGAAATAGGAGGGGTGGTACAGATACGCAGTATTTT CASRNRRGGTDTQYF - TRBJ2-3 TRBV3-1/TRBV3-2 -
TGCGCCAGCAGCCAAGTACAGAGGAATCCTAACTATGGCTACACCTTC CASSQVQRNPNYGYTF - TRBJ1-2 TRBV4-1 -
TGTGCCAGCAGCGGAGCCCAGGGGGATACGCAGTATTTT CASSGAQGDTQYF - TRBJ2-3 TRBV9 -
TGTGCCATCAGTGAGTCGCGAGGGTCAGAGTCACCCCTCCACTTT CAISESRGSESPLHF - TRBJ1-6 TRBV10-3 -
TGCGCCAGCAGCTTGATAGGTCAGGGTTCGGAAAAACTGTTTTTT CASSLIGQGSEKLFF - TRBJ1-4 TRBV5-1 -
TGTGCCATCAGCCGCCGGGACAGGGGGGACGAGCAGTACTTC CAISRRDRGDEQYF - TRBJ2-7 TRBV10-3 TRBD1
TGCGCCAGCAGCTCCGGAAACACCATATATTTT CASSSGNTIYF - TRBJ1-3 TRBV5-1 -
TGTGCCAGCAGCGTAGGGTCTAATGAAAAACTGTTTTTT CASSVGSNEKLFF - TRBJ1-4 TRBV5-4 -
TGTGCCAGCAGCTTAGCGGGACTTACCCGGGAGCAGTTCTTC CASSLAGLTREQFF once TRBJ2-1 TRBV7-8 -
TGTGCCAGCAGTTTATCCCCTAGGGTAGCACCCCTCCACTTT CASSLSPRVAPLHF - TRBJ1-6 TRBV28 -
TGTGCCACCAGCAGAGAGTATGGGGGGGAAGAGACCCAGTACTTC CATSREYGGEETQYF - TRBJ2-5 TRBV15 TRBD2
TGTGCCTGCCCAGGGTGGCAACAGACTGACAATGAGCAGTTCTTC CACPGWQQTDNEQFF - TRBJ2-1 TRBV30 -
TGCGCCAGCAGCTTGGTTGGGGTAAGCACAGATACGCAGTATTTT CASSLVGVSTDTQYF - TRBJ2-3 TRBV5-1 -
TGTGCCAGCAGTTACTCACCGGCTGGGTACGAGCAGTACTTC CASSYSPAGYEQYF - TRBJ2-7 TRBV6-6 -
TGTGCCAGCAGTTTCCGGACAGGGGAGGGAGAAAAACTGTTTTTT CASSFRTGEGEKLFF - TRBJ1-4 TRBV28 TRBD1
TGTGCCAGTAGTATGTACGGGGGCCATAACACTGAAGCTTTCTTT CASSMYGGHNTEAFF few TRBJ1-1 TRBV19 -
TGTGCCAGCAGCGTAGAGGGCTACACCTTC CASSVEGYTF - TRBJ1-2 TRBV9 -
TGTGCCATCAGTCGGACAGGGGATGCGGCAGATACGCAGTATTTT CAISRTGDAADTQYF once TRBJ2-3 TRBV10-3 TRBD1
TGTGCCAGCAGCCAAATCAGCGGGGCTGGAAACACCATATATTTT CASSQISGAGNTIYF - TRBJ1-3 TRBV4-2 -
TGTGCCAGTAGTAAAGTAGCGGGGGTGCATGAGCAGTTCTTC CASSKVAGVHEQFF - TRBJ2-1 TRBV19 TRBD2
TGTGCCAGCAGCTCCGCGTCTCAGAACCAAGAGACCCAGTACTTC CASSSASQNQETQYF - TRBJ2-5 TRBV7-8 -
TGTGCCAGTAGTACCCGGGACAGTAATGGCTACACCTTC CASSTRDSNGYTF - TRBJ1-2 TRBV19 TRBD1
TGTGCCAGCAGTCCCCCTCGGGGGGCCCCTAATTCACCCCTCCACTTT CASSPPRGAPNSPLHF - TRBJ1-6 TRBV6-6 -
TGCAGCGTTGGTCGAGGGGTTGGCTACACCTTC CSVGRGVGYTF once TRBJ1-2 TRBV29-1 -
TGCGCCAGCAGCCAAGGGGACAGGGGGGCGACCATATATTTT CASSQGDRGATIYF - TRBJ1-3 TRBV4-3 TRBD1
TGTGCCAGCAGTGAATCGGGGACTCGGACTGAAGCTTTCTTT CASSESGTRTEAFF - TRBJ1-1 TRBV25-1 -
TGTGCCAGCAGCCCCGGCGGCTACGAGCAGTACTTC CASSPGGYEQYF - TRBJ2-7 TRBV7-2 -
TGTGCCAGCAGCCACACAGTGAGCTCTGGAAACACCATATATTTT CASSHTVSSGNTIYF - TRBJ1-3 TRBV5-6 -
TGTGCCAGCAGCTTAAATAAGGGGTCTGGCACTGAAGCTTTCTTT CASSLNKGSGTEAFF - TRBJ1-1 TRBV7-9 -
TGCAGTAAGGTGAAGAACACTGAAGCTTTCTTT CSKVKNTEAFF few TRBJ1-1 TRBV20-1 -
TGTGCCAGCAGCTTATTTTCCGCCCAGGGAGATACGCAGTATTTT CASSLFSAQGDTQYF - TRBJ2-3 TRBV7-9 -
TGTGCCAGCAGCGTTGAAGACCTCACCGGGGAGCTGTTTTTT CASSVEDLTGELFF - TRBJ2-2 TRBV9 -
TGTGCCATCAGTGAGGGACGGAACTATGGCTACACCTTC CAISEGRNYGYTF - TRBJ1-2 TRBV10-3 -
TGTGCCAGTAGTAGGGGAAAACCATCCAGCTCCTACAATGAGCAGTTCTTC CASSRGKPSSSYNEQFF - TRBJ2-1 TRBV19 -
TGTGCCAGCAGCCGACTCAATGAAGCTTTCTTT CASSRLNEAFF once TRBJ1-1 TRBV6-5 -